There are many counts of the clone carrying this TCR beta chain. The antigen remains undetermined. This record belongs to a study of T cell repertoires in cytomegalovirus infection. Study background: Shared public TCR beta signatures pointed to both CMV infection and a matching HLA type. Whole-study findings and limits: Cumulative frequency of public TCR beta families picked out carriers of CMV plus the relevant HLA. HLA-C-restricted CMV clonotypes gave the most frequent clonotype in two of eight donors.

The CDR3 has 15 amino acids. From germline, CDR1 is MDHEN and CDR2 SYDVKM. The ends were cut back, 6 bases at V and 5 bases at J, with 19 bases in the middle. One entry per CDR3 protein, called by TCRdb with MiXCR from the reads. The table lists 150,000 to 200,000 distinct CDR3 sequences, roughly 9.8% of them singletons. This chain joins TRBV28 and TRBJ2-5, with D tentatively TRBD2 (5 bases). Sequencing was carried out using PBMCs. This TCR derives from a human donor in good health (CMV status not recorded). Some clones in this sample may be carry-over from other donors' samples. CDR3 nucleotide sequence: TGTGCCAGCAGCGCGGAAGGGCGGGCCCGGGAGACCCAGTACTTC. Translation gives CASSAEGRARETQYF.